One T cell receptor beta chain is described in this entry. Its antigen is undetermined. V gave up 5 bases and J gave up 2 bases; unmatched junction bases: 6. The CDR3 length is 15 residues. Germline CDR1 and CDR2: SEHNR and FQNEAQ (reference sequence). The sample belongs to a study of shared clonotypes between healthy human individuals. Broader study findings: Rarefaction indicated that sorted-subset sequencing remained incomplete although depth was large. Shared across a handful of donors were roughly 4.7% of the naive CD4 clonotypes.

CD45RO-negative, CCR7-selected cells formed the naive CD8 fraction, which excluded terminally differentiated effector memory CD45RA+ cells. Profiling relied on immunoSEQ multiplex PCR, and the TCRdb table lists in-frame clones only, not all of them. Altogether about 2 million clones are present, about 95% being singletons, with the ten largest covering more than 0.95%. Sequenced input: naive CD8+ T cells sorted from blood. The rearrangement uses TRBV7-9 and TRBJ1-1; TRBD1 matches 9 bases. The TCR comes from a man younger than 30 in good health. The CDR3 sequence is CASSQIQGANTEAFF. The CDR3 DNA is TGTGCCAGCAGCCAGATACAGGGGGCCAACACTGAAGCTTTCTTT.